This TCR beta chain was documented in a study of Graves' ophthalmopathy and Graves' hyperthyroidism. The TCR beta CDR3 regions underwent amplification from RNA transcripts. Second-round multiplex PCR came after a first-round RT-PCR that employed HTBI primers. TCRdb ran MiXCR on the multiplex PCR reads and lists one entry per CDR3 protein. The table includes approximately 640,000 distinct CDR3 sequences, over 40% detected once. PBMCs were density-gradient isolated from approximately 10 ml fresh blood. This CDR3 has 19 residues. V was clipped by 0 bases and J by 3 bases, with 18 bases between them. Germline CDR1 SEHNR, CDR2 FQNEAQ (reference sequence).

The V and J genes are TRBV7-9 and TRBJ2-6; D might be TRBD2 (6 bases). Sequencing was performed on peripheral blood. This sequence was found in an adult man with Graves' ophthalmopathy. CDR3 coding DNA: TGTGCCAGCAGCTTAGCGCCGGGGGAGGACCACTATGGGGCCAACGTCCTGACTTTC. Translation: CASSLAPGEDHYGANVLTF.